The rows below give T cell receptor beta chains drawn from one sample of a study of Ad26.COV2.S vaccination and SARS-CoV-2 variants. Here immunoSEQ multiplex PCR was the method, and the copy in TCRdb shows in-frame clones only, minus some. The data hold about 500,000 clones, with 80% to 90% observed a single time. The sample was peripheral blood, taken in a trial of Ad26.COV2.S vaccine versus placebo. Receptors originate from a person aged 18-60 years who received the Ad26.COV2.S COVID-19 vaccine or a placebo. CDR3s include the opening cysteine and the closing phenylalanine or tryptophan. The D gene is left open where the match is weak. Some rows have no size entry. The others give once, few or many, or a class for an expanded clone.

-	TRBV9	TRBJ1-5	-	CASSVGGQGGQPQHF	TGTGCCAGCAGCGTAGGTGGTCAGGGAGGGCAGCCCCAGCATTTT
-	TRBV6-5	TRBJ2-5	-	CASIGGRGLRETQYF	TGTGCCAGCATAGGGGGAAGGGGTTTAAGAGAGACCCAGTACTTC
-	TRBV5-4	TRBJ2-1	TRBD2	CASSPLAGVYNEQFF	TGTGCCAGCAGCCCCCTAGCGGGAGTCTACAATGAGCAGTTCTTC
-	TRBV7-9	TRBJ1-2	TRBD1	CASSLVDRGDGYTF	TGTGCCAGCAGCTTAGTGGACAGGGGCGACGGCTACACCTTC
-	TRBV6-1	TRBJ2-7	-	CASSEGTAISYEQYF	TGTGCCAGCAGTGAAGGGACGGCTATCTCCTACGAGCAGTACTTC
-	TRBV19	TRBJ1-4	-	CASSAKWLTNEKLFF	TGTGCCAGTAGTGCGAAGTGGCTTACTAATGAAAAACTGTTTTTT
-	TRBV10-3	TRBJ2-3	-	CATTQNTGDTQYF	TGTGCCACCACCCAGAATACAGGAGATACGCAGTATTTT
-	TRBV6-5	TRBJ2-2	TRBD1	CASRIQGANTGELFF	TGTGCCAGCAGGATACAGGGGGCCAACACCGGGGAGCTGTTTTTT
-	TRBV19	TRBJ2-6	TRBD2	CASSIEVPGLAGLSGANVLTF	TGTGCCAGTAGTATAGAGGTCCCCGGACTAGCGGGACTTTCTGGGGCCAACGTCCTGACTTTC
-	TRBV6-2/TRBV6-3	TRBJ2-2	TRBD2	CASSGLAGGPGELFF	TGTGCCAGCAGCGGACTAGCGGGGGGGCCCGGGGAGCTGTTTTTT
-	TRBV28	TRBJ2-3	TRBD1	CASRTVGQGALVRLGTQYF	TGTGCCAGCAGGACCGTCGGACAGGGGGCGCTCGTCCGGCTGGGAACGCAGTATTTT
-	TRBV6-1	TRBJ2-3	TRBD1	CASSEPYRGDTQYF	TGTGCCAGCAGTGAACCCTACAGGGGAGATACGCAGTATTTT
-	TRBV18	TRBJ2-7	-	CASSPPGAGVYEQYF	TGTGCCAGCTCACCACCAGGAGCTGGGGTCTACGAGCAGTACTTC
once	TRBV24-1	TRBJ2-1	-	CATSLSRGPSPKQFF	TGTGCCACCAGTTTATCCCGGGGCCCTAGCCCTAAACAGTTCTTC
-	TRBV3-1/TRBV3-2	TRBJ1-2	-	CASSRASTGYTF	TGTGCCAGCAGTCGGGCCTCGACAGGCTACACCTTC
-	TRBV30	TRBJ2-7	TRBD2	CAWSNLLLAEVYEQYF	TGTGCCTGGAGTAACCTCCTACTAGCGGAGGTCTACGAGCAGTACTTC
-	TRBV28	TRBJ2-1	TRBD2	CASNLAGSYYNEQFF	TGTGCCAGCAATCTAGCGGGATCCTACTACAATGAGCAGTTCTTC
-	TRBV12-3/TRBV12-4	TRBJ1-1	-	CASSRGGYEAFF	TGTGCCAGCAGCCGGGGAGGATACGAAGCTTTCTTT
once	TRBV4-3	TRBJ2-3	-	CASSRRKTGDITDTQYF	TGCGCCAGCAGCCGACGAAAAACAGGAGACATCACAGATACGCAGTATTTT
-	TRBV6-1	TRBJ1-5	-	CASSDFKTAYSNQPQHF	TGTGCCAGCAGTGATTTTAAGACTGCCTATAGCAATCAGCCCCAGCATTTT
once	TRBV10-2	TRBJ2-1	-	CASSPAGRTTYNEQFF	TGCGCCAGCAGCCCCGCCGGGAGAACAACCTACAATGAGCAGTTCTTC
-	TRBV28	TRBJ1-2	-	CASTSPRVNYGYTF	TGTGCCAGCACCTCTCCCAGGGTGAACTATGGCTACACCTTC
-	TRBV19	TRBJ2-5	TRBD2	CASRTSGGAETQYF	TGTGCCAGTAGAACTAGCGGGGGGGCGGAGACCCAGTACTTC
-	TRBV27	TRBJ1-1	TRBD1	CASSSWGGQREAFF	TGTGCCAGCAGTTCCTGGGGGGGACAGCGTGAAGCTTTCTTT
-	TRBV7-9	TRBJ1-2	TRBD1	CASTGGAGYGYTF	TGTGCCAGCACAGGGGGCGCGGGCTATGGCTACACCTTC